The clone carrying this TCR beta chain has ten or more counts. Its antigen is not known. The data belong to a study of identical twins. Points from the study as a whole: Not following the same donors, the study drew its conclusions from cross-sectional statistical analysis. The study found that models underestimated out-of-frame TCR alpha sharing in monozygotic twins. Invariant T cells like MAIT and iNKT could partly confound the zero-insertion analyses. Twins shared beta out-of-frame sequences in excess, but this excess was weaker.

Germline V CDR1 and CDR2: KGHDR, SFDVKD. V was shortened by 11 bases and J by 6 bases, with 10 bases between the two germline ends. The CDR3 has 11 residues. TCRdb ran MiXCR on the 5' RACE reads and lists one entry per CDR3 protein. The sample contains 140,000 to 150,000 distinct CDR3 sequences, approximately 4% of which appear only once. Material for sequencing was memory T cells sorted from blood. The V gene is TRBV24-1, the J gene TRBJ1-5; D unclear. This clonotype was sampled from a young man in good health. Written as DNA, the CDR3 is TGTGCCAAAAGGTGGGTTCAGCCCCAGCATTTT. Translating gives CAKRWVQPQHF.